This entry lists 29 T cell receptor beta chains sequenced from one sample in a study of vaccination and CD4 T cells after COVID-19. Antigens for these TCRs are unknown. Treatment meaning: approximately 11-day PBMC culture with coronavirus spike peptide pools or control peptides (ViraFEST assay). The unexposed donor provided CD4+ T cells, which were taken before the COVID-19 pandemic (2011-2018). Researchers used the Oncomine TCR Beta short-read assay to sequence DNA from cultured CD4+ T cells. After culture, CD4+ T cells served as the source for genomic DNA extraction. Each CDR3 protein is one row after TCRdb ran MiXCR on the PCR reads. Of around 6,400 distinct CDR3 sequences in the sample, about 30% were seen once. The material sequenced was CD4+ T cells from blood, cultured in vitro. These receptors were collected from a human donor in good health.

This chain joins TRBV11-1 and TRBJ2-3, with D hard to call. The CDR3 is 14 amino acids. V lost 5 bases, J lost 6 bases, and 15 bases lay in between. Germline lookup yields CDR1 SGHAT and CDR2 FQDESV (reference sequence). CDR3 in amino acids: CASSPLSLGDTQYF. The CDR3 DNA reads as TGTGCCAGCAGCCCTCTCTCCCTGGGCGATACGCAGTATTTT.

This clonotype turned up a few times. The V call is TRBV6-1, the J call TRBJ2-5; D gene unclear. Germline CDR1 is MNHNS and CDR2 is SASEGT. Trimming pared 7 bases from V and 7 bases from J, leaving 19 bases between. The CDR3 is 14 residues long. The CDR3 sequence: CASTPRSQSRTQYF. DNA of the CDR3: TGTGCCAGCACCCCAAGGTCGCAAAGCCGGACCCAGTACTTC.

This clonotype was counted between two and nine times. CDR3 in amino acids: CASKASDRHEQFF. CDR3 nucleotides: TGTGCCAGTAAAGCTAGCGATCGTCATGAGCAGTTCTTC. The V gene is TRBV19, the J gene TRBJ2-1, with D possibly being TRBD2 (6 bases). In germline, CDR1 is LNHDA, CDR2 SQIVND (reference sequence). This CDR3 spans 13 amino acids. Deletions cut 7 bases from V and 8 bases from J, with 15 bases between.

The chain employs TRBV28 and TRBJ1-6; no reliable D call. The CDR3 spans 12 residues. Germline CDR1 and CDR2: MDHEN and SYDVKM. Trimming left V 7 bases short and J 11 bases short, with 12 bases between. CDR3 region: CASTADWAPLHF. CDR3 sequence (DNA): TGTGCCAGCACGGCGGACTGGGCACCCCTCCACTTT.

This clonotype has more than one count but fewer than ten. CDR3 sequence: CSAKARGTVNNEQFF. Written as DNA, the CDR3 is TGCAGTGCTAAAGCCCGCGGGACAGTTAACAATGAGCAGTTCTTC. The chain employs TRBV20-1 and TRBJ2-1; maybe TRBD1 (7 bases). From germline, CDR1 is DFQATT and CDR2 SNEGSKA (reference sequence). The ends were cut back, 4 bases at V and 5 bases at J, with 18 bases in the middle. This CDR3 has 15 residues.

The chain employs TRBV4-1 and TRBJ2-1; D assignment may be TRBD1 or TRBD2 (5 bases each). Trimming cost V 0 bases and J 0 bases, with 12 bases left between them. Per the germline V gene, CDR1 is MGHRA and CDR2 is YSYEKL. The CDR3 runs 17 residues. The CDR3 nucleotides are TGCGCCAGCAGCCAAGAAGGGGCTGGGAGCTCCTACAATGAGCAGTTCTTC. Its translation is CASSQEGAGSSYNEQFF.

This CDR3 is CASSDEGAWSYEQYF. The CDR3 coding sequence is TGTGCCAGCAGCGATGAAGGGGCATGGTCCTACGAGCAGTACTTC. This sequence joins TRBV6-1 and TRBJ2-7; tentatively, D is TRBD1 (5 bases). V lost 6 bases and J lost 1, with 16 bases in between. The length of the CDR3 is 15 residues. Germline assignment: CDR1 MNHNS and CDR2 SASEGT.

This rearrangement joins TRBV10-3 to TRBJ2-3; 10 bases agree with TRBD2. CDR3 length: 14 amino acids. J lost 3 bases, V lost 9 bases, and 6 bases had no gene match. Germline loops: CDR1 ENHRY, CDR2 SYGVKD. The CDR3, as DNA: TGTGCCATGGCTAGCGGGAGTGGGACAGATACGCAGTATTTT. Its translation: CAMASGSGTDTQYF.

This chain connects TRBV30 to TRBJ1-2, with 7 positions matching TRBD1. The CDR3 has 13 amino acids. J was trimmed by 5 bases and V by 3 bases; bases with no gene match: 6. Germline CDR1 GTSNPN, CDR2 SVGIG (reference sequence). The CDR3 protein is CAWRLAGGYGYTF. The CDR3 DNA reads as TGTGCCTGGAGGCTGGCAGGGGGGTATGGCTACACCTTC.

This clonotype turned up a few times. V and J are TRBV7-9 and TRBJ1-2; no clear D gene. The CDR3 is 15 residues long. V lost 3 bases and J lost 3, with 14 bases in between. The germline V gene has CDR1 SEHNR and CDR2 FQNEAQ (reference sequence). The CDR3 region is CASSFTGSFYYGYTF. Here the CDR3 DNA reads TGTGCCAGCAGCTTTACCGGGTCCTTTTACTATGGCTACACCTTC. The variable domain in full, with the rest retrieved from reference TRBV7-9 and TRBJ1-2, is DTGVSQNPRHKITKRGQNVTFRCDPISEHNRLYWYRQTLGQGPEFLTYFQNEAQLEKSRLLSDRFSAERPKGSFSTLEIQRTEQGDSAMYLCASSFTGSFYYGYTFGSGTRLTVV.

This clonotype appeared a few times. The CDR3 here is CASSLGGLAGGETQYF. The CDR3 nucleotides are TGTGCCAGCAGCTTAGGGGGACTAGCGGGAGGAGAGACCCAGTACTTC. This chain links TRBV7-2 with TRBJ2-5; 15 nucleotides line up with TRBD2. Germline-derived CDR1 and CDR2 are SGHTA and FQGNSA. The CDR3 sequence is 16 residues long. Trimming cost V 1 base and J 4 bases; bases outside gene matches: 1.

The V call is TRBV7-9, the J call TRBJ1-5, with D uncertain. V was cut by 5 bases and J by 4 bases, with 6 bases left in between. The germline V gene has CDR1 SEHNR and CDR2 FQNEAQ (reference sequence). This CDR3 spans 12 amino acids. CDR3 sequence (DNA): TGTGCCAGCAGCAGGGATAATCAGCCCCAGCATTTT. This codes for CASSRDNQPQHF.

The rearrangement uses TRBV10-2 and TRBJ2-7, with D unclear. The CDR3 runs 11 residues. CDR1 WSHSY and CDR2 SAAADI come from the germline V gene. V was shortened by 5 bases and J by 2 bases, with 4 bases between the two germline ends. The CDR3 reads CASSNAYEQYF. The CDR3 region has the DNA TGCGCCAGCAGTAATGCCTACGAGCAGTACTTC.

V and J are TRBV20-1 and TRBJ2-6; D remains unclear. Germline CDR1 DFQATT, CDR2 SNEGSKA (reference sequence). This CDR3 has 13 amino acids. V shed 6 bases and J shed 4 bases, with 10 bases lying between them. This CDR3 reads CSAYSEGANVLTF. The CDR3 DNA follows: TGCAGTGCCTACAGTGAGGGGGCCAACGTCCTGACTTTC.

The chain links TRBV5-4 to TRBJ2-1, with 7 bases matching TRBD2. The germline gives CDR1 SGHNT, CDR2 YYREEE (reference sequence). After removal of 2 bases from V and 4 bases from J, the junction contained 6 bases not matched to a gene. The CDR3 has 15 amino acids. The CDR3 DNA reads as TGTGCCAGCAGCTTCACGGGAGGAGGTTACAATGAGCAGTTCTTC. This gives the protein CASSFTGGGYNEQFF.

This CDR3 reads CASSLLGSQPQHF. The CDR3 DNA is TGTGCCAGCAGCTTACTGGGTAGTCAGCCCCAGCATTTT. The chain couples TRBV7-2 to TRBJ1-5; D unresolved. Germline V gene sequence: CDR1 SGHTA, CDR2 FQGNSA. The CDR3 spans 13 residues. V gave up 2 bases and J gave up 6 bases, with 8 bases separating them.

The V gene is TRBV20-1, the J gene TRBJ2-2; D is unresolved. Trimming shortened V by 2 bases and J by 0 bases, and 7 bases separated the two germline ends. The CDR3 totals 14 residues. CDR1 and CDR2 (germline): DFQATT, SNEGSKA (reference sequence). This CDR3 is CSARLLPNTGELFF. The CDR3 nucleotides read TGCAGTGCTAGACTCTTGCCGAACACCGGGGAGCTGTTTTTT.

The chain recombines TRBV12-3 or TRBV12-4 with TRBJ1-2, with D hard to call. V shed 6 bases and J shed 4 bases, with 15 bases lying between them. The CDR3 extends over 14 amino acids. CDR3 nucleotide sequence: TGTGCCAGCAGCTCAATGCCCGTCGGCTATGGCTACACCTTC. It yields the protein CASSSMPVGYGYTF.

Judged by abundance, this clonotype is medium-sized. The rearrangement uses TRBV27 and TRBJ1-2, with 9 bases matching TRBD1. The CDR3 loop spans 13 amino acids. V was pared by 4 bases and J by 7 bases, with 4 bases of the junction left unmatched. Germline CDR1 MNHEY, CDR2 SMNVEV (reference sequence). CDR3: CASSSGTGFGYTF. CDR3 DNA: TGTGCCAGCAGTTCGGGGACAGGGTTTGGCTACACCTTC.

The V and J genes are TRBV11-2 and TRBJ2-1; D unclear. CDR1 and CDR2 from the germline V gene are SGHAT and FQNNGV. Trimming took off 3 bases at V and 8 bases at J, with 8 bases between the two ends. CDR3 length: 12 residues. CDR3 in DNA: TGTGCCAGCAGCTTCAGTGGGGATGAGCAGTTCTTC. It specifies CASSFSGDEQFF.

This clonotype was counted between two and nine times. The V call is TRBV7-8, the J call TRBJ2-5; TRBD1 matches 7 bases. The CDR3 loop spans 16 amino acids. With 6 bases clipped from V and 5 bases from J, the junction kept 15 bases outside the gene matches. Germline CDR1 and CDR2: SGHVS and FQNEAQ. The CDR3, as DNA: TGTGCCAGCAGAGGCTCCGGGACAGCCGTCTGGGAGACCCAGTACTTC. Amino acids: CASRGSGTAVWETQYF. Variable domain in full (rest from reference TRBV7-8 and TRBJ2-5): GAGVSQSPRYKVAKRGQDVALRCDPISGHVSLFWYQQALGQGPEFLTYFQNEAQLDKSGLPSDRFFAERPEGSVSTLKIQRTQQEDSAVYLCASRGSGTAVWETQYFGPGTRLLVL.

The V call is TRBV6-1, the J call TRBJ2-7, with D unresolved. Trimming stripped 2 bases from V and 5 bases from J, with 13 bases between. This CDR3 is built from 14 residues. From germline, CDR1 is MNHNS and CDR2 SASEGT. CDR3 protein: CASSEYGSPHEQYF. The CDR3 DNA is TGTGCCAGCAGTGAATACGGCAGCCCGCACGAGCAGTACTTC.

This clonotype was observed a single time. This chain joins TRBV2 and TRBJ2-3, with 7 nucleotides matching TRBD2. The CDR3 has 15 amino acids. Germline values: CDR1 SNHLY, CDR2 FYNNEI. Trimming took 4 bases from V and 2 from J; bases not matched to a gene: 6. The DNA of the CDR3 is TGTGCCAGCAGTGCTGGCGGGGGTAACACAGATACGCAGTATTTT. It yields the protein CASSAGGGNTDTQYF.

In this sample, this clonotype turned up a few times. The chain has TRBV20-1 and TRBJ1-2; TRBD1 might be the D (6 bases). Germline V lookup: CDR1 DFQATT, CDR2 SNEGSKA (reference sequence). The CDR3 extends over 12 amino acids. Trimming left V 2 bases short and J 4 bases short, with 8 bases between. DNA of the CDR3: TGCAGTGCTAGATCAGGGGCCTATGGCTACACCTTC. Translating it yields CSARSGAYGYTF.

This clonotype was detected a few times. The rearrangement links TRBV7-2 to TRBJ2-2; no reliable D call. Germline CDR1 and CDR2: SGHTA and FQGNSA. The length of the CDR3 is 13 residues. Trimming cost V 1 base and J 8 bases, with 8 bases left between them. CDR3 protein: CASSLDMGGELFF. The CDR3 DNA reads as TGTGCCAGCAGCTTAGATATGGGGGGGGAGCTGTTTTTT.

The genes are TRBV7-2 and TRBJ1-6; D call uncertain. CDR3 size: 15 residues. The V and J ends lost 5 bases and 10 bases respectively, with 18 bases between them. CDR1 SGHTA and CDR2 FQGNSA come from the germline V gene. The CDR3 spells CASSTSETPTSPLHF. In DNA form, the CDR3 reads TGTGCCAGCAGCACCTCAGAAACCCCTACCTCACCCCTCCACTTT.

The chain carries TRBV2 and TRBJ2-7; D unresolved. CDR3 length: 14 amino acids. Germline V gene data show CDR1 as SNHLY and CDR2 as FYNNEI. Trimming removed 2 bases from V and 7 bases from J, with 15 bases in between. The DNA for the CDR3 is TGTGCCAGCAGTGAAAGAAGTCCCCTACGGGAGCAGTACTTC. This sequence encodes CASSERSPLREQYF.

The V and J genes are TRBV7-9 and TRBJ2-7; 10 bases fit TRBD1. The germline CDR1 and CDR2 sequences are SEHNR and FQNEAQ (reference sequence). V lost 5 bases and J lost 8; bases outside the gene matches: 6. The CDR3 has 13 residues. CDR3 region: CASSAETGGQQYF. The CDR3 nucleotides read TGTGCCAGCAGCGCCGAGACAGGGGGCCAGCAGTACTTC.

A few counts support this clonotype. The chain recombines TRBV20-1 with TRBJ1-1; D is possibly TRBD1 (6 bases). The CDR3 has 12 amino acids. Trimming took 5 bases from V and 8 from J, leaving 15 bases between them. Germline assignment: CDR1 DFQATT and CDR2 SNEGSKA (reference sequence). The DNA for the CDR3 is TGCAGTGCTCCTGGACAGACCGCCGAAGCTTTCTTT. It codes for CSAPGQTAEAFF.